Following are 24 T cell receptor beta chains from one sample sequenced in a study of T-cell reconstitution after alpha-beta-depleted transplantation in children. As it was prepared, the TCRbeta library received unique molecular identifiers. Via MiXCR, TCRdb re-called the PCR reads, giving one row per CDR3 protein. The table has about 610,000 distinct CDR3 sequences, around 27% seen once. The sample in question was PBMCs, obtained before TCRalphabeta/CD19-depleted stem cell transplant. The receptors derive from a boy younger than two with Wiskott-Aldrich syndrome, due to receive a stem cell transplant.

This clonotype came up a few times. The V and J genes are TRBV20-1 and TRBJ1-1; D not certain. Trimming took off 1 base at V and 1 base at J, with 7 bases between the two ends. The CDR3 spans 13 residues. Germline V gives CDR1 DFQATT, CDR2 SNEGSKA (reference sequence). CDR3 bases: TGCAGTGCTAGAGGAACAGAGAACACTGAAGCTTTCTTT. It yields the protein CSARGTENTEAFF.

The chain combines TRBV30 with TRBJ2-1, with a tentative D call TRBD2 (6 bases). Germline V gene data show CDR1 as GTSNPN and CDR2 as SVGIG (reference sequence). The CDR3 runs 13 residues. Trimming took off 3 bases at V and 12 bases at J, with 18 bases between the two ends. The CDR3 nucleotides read TGTGCCTGGAGGTCCATGCAGGGAGGTCGGCAGTTCTTC. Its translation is CAWRSMQGGRQFF.

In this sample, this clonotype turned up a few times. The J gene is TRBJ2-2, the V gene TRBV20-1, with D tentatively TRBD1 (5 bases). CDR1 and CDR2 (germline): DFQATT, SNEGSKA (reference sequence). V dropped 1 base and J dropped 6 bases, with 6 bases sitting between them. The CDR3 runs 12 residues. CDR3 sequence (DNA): TGCAGTGCTAGAGTCAGGGCCGGGGAGCTGTTTTTT. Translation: CSARVRAGELFF.

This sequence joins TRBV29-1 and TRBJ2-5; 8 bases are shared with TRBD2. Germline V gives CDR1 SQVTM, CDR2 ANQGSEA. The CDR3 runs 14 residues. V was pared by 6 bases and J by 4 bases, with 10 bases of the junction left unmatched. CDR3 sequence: CSVEPYGRGETQYF. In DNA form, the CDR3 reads TGCAGCGTCGAACCGTACGGGAGGGGAGAGACCCAGTACTTC.

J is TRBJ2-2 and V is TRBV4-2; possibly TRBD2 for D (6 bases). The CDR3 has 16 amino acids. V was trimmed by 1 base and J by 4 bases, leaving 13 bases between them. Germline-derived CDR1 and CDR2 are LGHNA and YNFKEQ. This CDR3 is CASSQVSGRPTGELFF. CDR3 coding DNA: TGTGCCAGCAGCCAAGTCTCGGGGAGGCCCACCGGGGAGCTGTTTTTT.

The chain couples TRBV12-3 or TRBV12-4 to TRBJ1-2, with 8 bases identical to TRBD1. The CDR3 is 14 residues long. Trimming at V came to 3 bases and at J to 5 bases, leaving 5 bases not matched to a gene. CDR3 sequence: CASSLTGEGYGYTF. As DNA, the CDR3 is TGTGCCAGCAGTTTGACAGGGGAGGGGTATGGCTACACCTTC.

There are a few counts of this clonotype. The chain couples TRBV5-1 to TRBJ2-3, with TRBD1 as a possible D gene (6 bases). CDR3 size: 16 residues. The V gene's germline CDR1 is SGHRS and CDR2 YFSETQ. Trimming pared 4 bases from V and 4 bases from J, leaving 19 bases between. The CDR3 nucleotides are TGCGCCAGCAGCGAACAGGGTGGTGAAAGGGCAGATACGCAGTATTTT. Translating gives CASSEQGGERADTQYF.

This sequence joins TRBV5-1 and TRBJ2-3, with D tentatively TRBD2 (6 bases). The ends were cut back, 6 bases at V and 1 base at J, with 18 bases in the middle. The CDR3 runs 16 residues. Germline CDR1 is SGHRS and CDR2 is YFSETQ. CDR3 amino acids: CASTDQTSWRTDTQYF. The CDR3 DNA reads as TGCGCCAGCACCGACCAAACTAGCTGGCGCACAGATACGCAGTATTTT.

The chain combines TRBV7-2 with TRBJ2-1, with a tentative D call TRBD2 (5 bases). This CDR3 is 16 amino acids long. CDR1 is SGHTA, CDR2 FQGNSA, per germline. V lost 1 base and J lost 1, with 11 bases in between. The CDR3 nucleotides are TGTGCCAGCAGCTTAGTAGCGTCTTATTCCTACAATGAGCAGTTCTTC. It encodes CASSLVASYSYNEQFF. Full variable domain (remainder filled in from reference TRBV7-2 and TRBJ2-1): GAGVSQSPSNKVTEKGKDVELRCDPISGHTALYWYRQSLGQGLEFLIYFQGNSAPDKSGLPSDRFSAERTGGSVSTLTIQRTQQEDSAVYLCASSLVASYSYNEQFFGPGTRLTVL.

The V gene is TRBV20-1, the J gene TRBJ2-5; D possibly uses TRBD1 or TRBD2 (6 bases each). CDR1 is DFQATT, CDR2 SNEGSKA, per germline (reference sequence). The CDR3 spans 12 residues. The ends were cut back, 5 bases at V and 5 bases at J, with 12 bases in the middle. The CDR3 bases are TGCAGTGCTTCAGGGGAGGCGGAGACCCAGTACTTC. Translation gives CSASGEAETQYF.

In DNA, the CDR3 is TGCGCCAGCAGCCAAGATTCACTCAGGGCGAGCGGGATCAACGAGCAGTACTTC. Residues: CASSQDSLRASGINEQYF. This rearrangement joins TRBV4-1 to TRBJ2-7; 7 bases match TRBD2. V shed 0 bases and J 5 bases; nucleotides not matched to a gene: 16. Germline V gene sequence: CDR1 MGHRA, CDR2 YSYEKL. The CDR3 is made up of 18 amino acids.

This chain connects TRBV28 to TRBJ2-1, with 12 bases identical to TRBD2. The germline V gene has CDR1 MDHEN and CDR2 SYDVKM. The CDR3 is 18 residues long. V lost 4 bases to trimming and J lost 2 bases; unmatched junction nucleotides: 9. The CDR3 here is CASSSTAGLAGPYNEQFF. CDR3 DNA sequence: TGTGCCAGCAGTTCCACGGCCGGACTAGCGGGGCCCTACAATGAGCAGTTCTTC.

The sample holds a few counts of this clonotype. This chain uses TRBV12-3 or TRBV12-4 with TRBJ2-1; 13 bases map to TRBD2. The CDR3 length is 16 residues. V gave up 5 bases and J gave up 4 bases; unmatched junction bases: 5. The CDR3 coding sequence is TGTGCCAGCAGTAGGACTAGCGGGAGTCAGTACAATGAGCAGTTCTTC. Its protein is CASSRTSGSQYNEQFF.

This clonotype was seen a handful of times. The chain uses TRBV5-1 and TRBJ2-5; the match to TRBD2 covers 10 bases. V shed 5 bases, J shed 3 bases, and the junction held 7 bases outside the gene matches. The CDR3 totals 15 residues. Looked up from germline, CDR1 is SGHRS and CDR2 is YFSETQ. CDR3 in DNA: TGCGCCAGCAGATCCCGTGGACTAGCGGAAGAGACCCAGTACTTC. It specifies CASRSRGLAEETQYF.

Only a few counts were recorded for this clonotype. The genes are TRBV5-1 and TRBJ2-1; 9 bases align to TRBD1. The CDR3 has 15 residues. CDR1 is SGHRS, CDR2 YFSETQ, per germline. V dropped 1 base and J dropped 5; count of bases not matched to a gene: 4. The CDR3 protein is CASSLSRDRDNEQFF. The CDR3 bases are TGCGCCAGCAGCTTGAGTAGGGACAGGGACAATGAGCAGTTCTTC.

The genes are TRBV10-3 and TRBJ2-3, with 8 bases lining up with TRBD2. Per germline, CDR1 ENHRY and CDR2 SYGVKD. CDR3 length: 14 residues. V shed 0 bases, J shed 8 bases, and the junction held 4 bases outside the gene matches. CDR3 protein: CAISESGGEITQYF. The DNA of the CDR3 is TGTGCCATCAGTGAGTCCGGGGGGGAGATTACGCAGTATTTT.

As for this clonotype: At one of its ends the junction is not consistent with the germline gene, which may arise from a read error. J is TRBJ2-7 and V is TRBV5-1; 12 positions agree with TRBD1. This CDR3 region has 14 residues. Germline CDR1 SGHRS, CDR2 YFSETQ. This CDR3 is CASSTGTGGYEQCF. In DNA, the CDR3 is TGCGCCAGCAGCACCGGGACAGGGGGCTACGAGCAGTGCTTC.

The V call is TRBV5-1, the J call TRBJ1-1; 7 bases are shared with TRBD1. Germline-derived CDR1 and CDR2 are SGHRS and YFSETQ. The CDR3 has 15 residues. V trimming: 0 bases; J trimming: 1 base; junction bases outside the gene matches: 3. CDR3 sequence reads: CASSLGTGPNTEAFF. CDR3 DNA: TGCGCCAGCAGCTTGGGGACAGGCCCGAACACTGAAGCTTTCTTT.

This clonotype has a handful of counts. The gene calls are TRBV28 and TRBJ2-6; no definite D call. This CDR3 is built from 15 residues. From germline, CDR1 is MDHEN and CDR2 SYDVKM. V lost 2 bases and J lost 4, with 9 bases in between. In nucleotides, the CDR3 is TGTGCCAGCAGTTTAATCCTCAAAGGGGCCAACGTCCTGACTTTC. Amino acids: CASSLILKGANVLTF.

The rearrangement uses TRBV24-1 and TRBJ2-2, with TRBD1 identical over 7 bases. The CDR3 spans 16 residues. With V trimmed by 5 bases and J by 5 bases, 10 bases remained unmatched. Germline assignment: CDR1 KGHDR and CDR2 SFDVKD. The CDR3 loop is CATSGIKTGRTGELFF. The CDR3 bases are TGTGCCACCAGTGGAATTAAGACAGGGCGGACCGGGGAGCTGTTTTTT.

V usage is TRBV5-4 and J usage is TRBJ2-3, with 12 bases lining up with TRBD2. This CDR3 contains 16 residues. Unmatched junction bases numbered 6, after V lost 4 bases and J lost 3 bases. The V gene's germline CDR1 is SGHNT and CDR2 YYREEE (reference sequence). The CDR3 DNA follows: TGTGCCAGCAGCCTACCTAGCGGGAGGGGAACAGATACGCAGTATTTT. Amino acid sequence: CASSLPSGRGTDTQYF.

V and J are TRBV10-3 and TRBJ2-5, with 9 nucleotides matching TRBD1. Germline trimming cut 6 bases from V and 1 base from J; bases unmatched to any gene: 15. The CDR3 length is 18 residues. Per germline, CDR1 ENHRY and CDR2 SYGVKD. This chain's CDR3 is CAISRTGAYQDAQETQYF. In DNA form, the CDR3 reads TGTGCCATCAGCAGGACAGGGGCCTACCAAGACGCCCAAGAGACCCAGTACTTC.

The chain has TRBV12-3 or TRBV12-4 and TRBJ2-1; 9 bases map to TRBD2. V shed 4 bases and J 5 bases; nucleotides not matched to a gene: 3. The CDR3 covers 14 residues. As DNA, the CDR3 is TGTGCCAGCAGTTCGGGACTAGCAAACAATGAGCAGTTCTTC. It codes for CASSSGLANNEQFF.

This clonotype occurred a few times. In DNA, the CDR3 is TGTGCCACCAGTGATTTGGGCGGACTAGAGAGGGCCAATGAGCAGTTCTTC. It codes for CATSDLGGLERANEQFF. The chain has TRBV24-1 and TRBJ2-1; 7 bases match TRBD2. In germline, CDR1 is KGHDR, CDR2 SFDVKD. There are 17 residues in the CDR3. V gave up 0 bases and J gave up 6 bases; unmatched junction bases: 10.